This T cell receptor beta chain is from a study of cytomegalovirus exposure and HLA in healthy donors. Germline V CDR1 and CDR2: KGHSH, LQKENI. The CDR3 totals 15 residues. V gave up 4 bases and J gave up 5 bases, with 15 bases separating them. Both 60 Vbeta primers and 13 Jbeta primers went into the PCR. Produced via immunoSEQ multiplex PCR; TCRdb's table is partial and in-frame only. The sample holds approximately 160,000 clones, roughly 78% seen once. The V and J genes are TRBV18 and TRBJ2-1; D might be TRBD1 (8 bases). The receptor's source is a woman aged 50 to 65 in good health and CMV-seropositive. Sequencing input: PBMCs. The CDR3 sequence: CASSLDRGGHNEQFF. The CDR3 region has the DNA TGTGCCAGCTCACTTGACAGGGGAGGGCACAATGAGCAGTTCTTC.